A single sample is the source of the 26 T cell receptor beta chains below, sequenced in a study of tumor-infiltrating T cells and Merkel cell polyomavirus. As for the study in general: The T cells studied were KLL-specific CD8+ cells against Merkel polyomavirus.

Assay: immunoSEQ multiplex PCR; the TCRdb copy retains only in-frame clones and omits some. The table lists more than 20,000 clones, roughly nine tenths of them singletons. Every patient's tumor was robustly positive for Merkel cell polyomavirus Large T antigen on immunohistochemistry. The sequencing input was lymph node tissue. The source of these receptors is a man aged 50-59 years with Merkel cell carcinoma.

This chain links TRBV6-1 with TRBJ2-5; D may be TRBD1 (6 bases). The CDR3 is 12 residues long. The V and J ends lost 6 bases and 7 bases respectively, with 12 bases between them. Looked up from germline, CDR1 is MNHNS and CDR2 is SASEGT. The CDR3: CASRSGEGTQYF. CDR3 coding DNA: TGTGCCAGCAGATCAGGGGAAGGGACCCAGTACTTC.

This clone came up a few times. The chain has TRBV5-6 and TRBJ1-1; D unclear. Trimming shortened V by 6 bases and J by 0 bases, and 3 bases separated the two germline ends. In germline, CDR1 is SGHDT, CDR2 YYEEEE. The CDR3 is 11 residues long. The CDR3 region has the DNA TGTGCCAGCACCATGAACACTGAAGCTTTCTTT. It encodes CASTMNTEAFF.

The CDR3 nucleotides read TGTGCCAGCAGCGTCGGTTTGGAGACCCAGTACTTC. It encodes CASSVGLETQYF. J is TRBJ2-5 and V is TRBV9; D uncertain. The CDR3 spans 12 residues. Trimming stripped 2 bases from V and 5 bases from J, with 7 bases between. The V gene's germline CDR1 is SGDLS and CDR2 YYNGEE.

The genes are TRBV4-1 and TRBJ1-2, with D possibly matching TRBD1 (6 bases). Germline loops: CDR1 MGHRA, CDR2 YSYEKL. The CDR3 runs to 17 residues. Trimming removed 2 bases from V and 2 bases from J, with 18 bases in between. Here the CDR3 DNA reads TGCGCCAGCAGCCAAACCCGGGACATTTCTTTCAACTATGGCTACACCTTC. Translating it yields CASSQTRDISFNYGYTF.

The J gene is TRBJ2-1, the V gene TRBV28, with TRBD2 identical over 7 bases. The trim removed 7 bases at V and 5 bases at J, leaving 11 bases unmatched. CDR3 length: 15 residues. Germline V gene sequence: CDR1 MDHEN, CDR2 SYDVKM. The CDR3 region is CASTSAGTSDNEQFF. The CDR3 DNA reads TGTGCCAGCACTTCCGCCGGTACTAGCGACAATGAGCAGTTCTTC. The complete variable domain, with remaining parts taken from reference TRBV28 and TRBJ2-1, reads DVKVTQSSRYLVKRTGEKVFLECVQDMDHENMFWYRQDPGLGLRLIYFSYDVKMKEKGDIPEGYSVSREKKERFSLILESASTNQTSMYLCASTSAGTSDNEQFFGPGTRLTVL.

This clone appeared a few times. The V and J genes are TRBV29-1 and TRBJ1-2; possibly TRBD1 for D (5 bases). The V gene lost 1 base and the J gene lost 3 bases, with 15 bases spanning the gap. The CDR3 is 15 residues long. The germline V gene encodes CDR1 SQVTM and CDR2 ANQGSEA. The CDR3 coding sequence is TGCAGCGTTGAAGGGACGACAGACGCATACTATGGCTACACCTTC. Its translation is CSVEGTTDAYYGYTF.

This chain links TRBV29-1 with TRBJ2-1; D possibly corresponds to TRBD2 (6 bases). V lost 7 bases to trimming and J lost 7 bases, with 23 bases between them. The CDR3 has 15 residues. Germline V lookup: CDR1 SQVTM, CDR2 ANQGSEA. In DNA, the CDR3 is TGCAGCGCCCCCGGGTCGGGAGTAGGTTTTAATGAGCAGTTCTTC. It encodes CSAPGSGVGFNEQFF.

The chain uses TRBV19 and TRBJ2-7; 8 bases map to TRBD1. With 4 bases clipped from V and 1 base from J, the junction kept 6 bases outside the gene matches. This CDR3 contains 15 residues. Germline assignment: CDR1 LNHDA and CDR2 SQIVND (reference sequence). In DNA form, the CDR3 reads TGTGCCAGTAGTACCGGGACAGGTGGGTCCTACGAGCAGTACTTC. Its protein product is CASSTGTGGSYEQYF.

The chain uses TRBV11-3 and TRBJ2-7, with D unresolved. Germline CDR1 SGHNT, CDR2 YENEEA. The CDR3 is 13 amino acids. The V and J ends lost 5 bases and 0 bases respectively, with 8 bases between them. CDR3 residues: CASSPFNSYEQYF. The CDR3 nucleotides read TGTGCCAGCAGCCCGTTTAACTCCTACGAGCAGTACTTC.

This chain connects TRBV7-9 to TRBJ1-3; no firm D call. The germline V gene has CDR1 SEHNR and CDR2 FQNEAQ (reference sequence). V lost 4 bases and J lost 0, with 7 bases in between. The CDR3 totals 14 residues. The CDR3: CASSSRSSGNTIYF. CDR3 nucleotides: TGTGCCAGCAGCTCCCGGAGCTCTGGAAACACCATATATTTT. The full variable domain, its missing parts supplied by reference TRBV7-9 and TRBJ1-3, is DTGVSQNPRHKITKRGQNVTFRCDPISEHNRLYWYRQTLGQGPEFLTYFQNEAQLEKSRLLSDRFSAERPKGSFSTLEIQRTEQGDSAMYLCASSSRSSGNTIYFGEGSWLTVV.

This chain connects TRBV5-5 to TRBJ2-7; tentative D call: TRBD1 (5 bases). CDR1 is SGHKS, CDR2 YYEKEE, per germline (reference sequence). CDR3 length: 14 residues. Deletions cut 1 base from V and 1 base from J, with 9 bases between. The CDR3 sequence is CASSLSQGSYEQYF. In DNA form, the CDR3 reads TGTGCCAGCAGCTTGAGTCAGGGATCCTACGAGCAGTACTTC.

The chain recombines TRBV18 with TRBJ2-7, with 11 bases that match TRBD2. With V trimmed by 3 bases and J by 7 bases, 11 bases remained unmatched. The CDR3 totals 16 residues. The germline CDR1 and CDR2 sequences are KGHSH and LQKENI. The CDR3 bases are TGTGCCAGCTCACCGATATTAGCGGGAGGGCCACAGGAGCAGTACTTC. Protein sequence: CASSPILAGGPQEQYF.

Concerning this clone itself: Other DNA sequences in the sample encode the same CDR3. The genes are TRBV5-1 and TRBJ2-3; 14 bases align to TRBD2. The CDR3 has 16 residues. Germline-derived CDR1 and CDR2 are SGHRS and YFSETQ. Unmatched junction bases numbered 7, after V lost 6 bases and J lost 4 bases. DNA for the CDR3: TGCGCCAGCAAGCTGGGACTAGCGGGAGCGGCAGATACGCAGTATTTT. Its protein is CASKLGLAGAADTQYF.

The CDR3 bases are TGTGCCATCAGTGATGATAGCGGGGCCCCCTACGAGCAGTACTTC. Protein: CAISDDSGAPYEQYF. This sequence joins TRBV10-3 and TRBJ2-7, with 8 bases that match TRBD2. Germline-derived CDR1 and CDR2 are ENHRY and SYGVKD. This CDR3 comprises 15 residues. The V segment lost 3 bases and the J segment 2 bases; nucleotides outside the gene matches: 6.

This chain links TRBV11-2 with TRBJ2-5; D is perhaps TRBD1 (7 bases). The CDR3 is 16 residues long. The germline CDR1 and CDR2 sequences are SGHAT and FQNNGV. The V end was cut by 3 bases, the J end by 1 base, with 15 bases between. The CDR3 DNA sequence: TGTGCCAGCAGCTTCTGGAGGGGGCGCGCCCAAGAGACCCAGTACTTC. Its protein is CASSFWRGRAQETQYF.

The rearrangement uses TRBV9 and TRBJ2-1; TRBD1 matches at 11 bases. J was trimmed by 9 bases and V by 6 bases; bases with no gene match: 14. The CDR3 runs 16 residues. Germline V CDR1 and CDR2: SGDLS, YYNGEE. The CDR3 bases are TGTGCCAGCACCACAGGGGGGGACAGGGGGGCCGGTGAGCAGTTCTTC. It specifies CASTTGGDRGAGEQFF.

The chain has TRBV5-1 and TRBJ1-1, with TRBD1 identical over 10 bases. The CDR3 runs to 16 residues. The germline V gene has CDR1 SGHRS and CDR2 YFSETQ. Trimming removed 3 bases from V and 4 bases from J; junction bases left unmatched: 9. CDR3 nucleotide sequence: TGCGCCAGCAGCTACGACAGGGGGCAAGGAAGCACTGAAGCTTTCTTT. It is translated as CASSYDRGQGSTEAFF.

V is TRBV11-2 and J is TRBJ2-6, with TRBD1 as a possible D gene (5 bases). This CDR3 is built from 15 residues. The germline V gene encodes CDR1 SGHAT and CDR2 FQNNGV. Between the trimmed V and J ends, which lost 3 bases and 2 bases, there was a span of 8 bases. The DNA for the CDR3 is TGTGCCAGCAGCTTCCAGGGTGCTGGGGCCAACGTCCTGACTTTC. Residues: CASSFQGAGANVLTF.

This clone showed up just a few times. V gene TRBV30 combines with J gene TRBJ1-5; 7 positions match TRBD1. V gave up 0 bases and J gave up 4 bases; unmatched junction bases: 6. In germline, CDR1 is GTSNPN, CDR2 SVGIG (reference sequence). The length of the CDR3 is 15 residues. The CDR3 nucleotides read TGTGCCTGGAGTGTACAAGGGACAGTAAATCAGCCCCAGCATTTT. Its translation is CAWSVQGTVNQPQHF.

The V call is TRBV5-1, the J call TRBJ2-3, with 9 bases that match TRBD2. The CDR3 is 16 residues long. The ends lost 0 bases at V and 2 bases at J; junction bases unmatched: 4. Per the germline V gene, CDR1 is SGHRS and CDR2 is YFSETQ. As DNA, the CDR3 is TGCGCCAGCAGCTTGGATGGCGGGGGGGACACAGATACGCAGTATTTT. Its protein product is CASSLDGGGDTDTQYF.

The rearrangement joins TRBV18 to TRBJ1-1; D is uncertain. The germline V gene has CDR1 KGHSH and CDR2 LQKENI. Between the trimmed V and J ends, which lost 5 bases and 1 base, there was a span of 8 bases. The CDR3 is made up of 13 amino acids. This CDR3 reads CASSGGGNTEAFF. DNA of the CDR3: TGTGCCAGCTCAGGAGGTGGGAACACTGAAGCTTTCTTT.

The chain is built from TRBV5-4 and TRBJ1-1, with a tentative D call TRBD1 (5 bases). This CDR3 is 16 amino acids long. Germline CDR1 and CDR2: SGHNT and YYREEE (reference sequence). Trimming stripped 4 bases from V and 11 bases from J, with 27 bases between. CDR3 nucleotide sequence: TGTGCCAGCAGCGACGGACCAGATCAATGGGACTCTGGGGCTTTCTTT. Translating it yields CASSDGPDQWDSGAFF.

This sequence joins TRBV19 and TRBJ2-2; 10 bases fit TRBD2. There are 16 residues in the CDR3. Germline values: CDR1 LNHDA, CDR2 SQIVND (reference sequence). V lost 3 bases and J lost 5; bases outside the gene matches: 6. The CDR3 nucleotides read TGTGCCAGTAGTATCCCTAGCGGGGGTGGAACCGGGGAGCTGTTTTTT. This gives the protein CASSIPSGGGTGELFF.

The rearrangement links TRBV6-1 to TRBJ2-4; perhaps TRBD1 as D (6 bases). Germline V gene data show CDR1 as MNHNS and CDR2 as SASEGT. The CDR3 consists of 16 residues. Trimming stripped 3 bases from V and 9 bases from J, with 21 bases between. In DNA, the CDR3 is TGTGCCAGCAGTGAGTTTTTAGTGGGGGCTGGGGTCATTCAGTACTTC. It is translated as CASSEFLVGAGVIQYF.

The V gene is TRBV28, the J gene TRBJ2-1; 7 positions agree with TRBD2. The CDR3 covers 15 residues. The V and J ends lost 5 bases and 8 bases, in that order; junction bases with no gene match: 12. Per the germline V gene, CDR1 is MDHEN and CDR2 is SYDVKM. CDR3 protein: CASSIGTTGGYEQFF. The CDR3 nucleotides read TGTGCCAGCAGTATCGGGACTACCGGGGGATATGAGCAGTTCTTC.

The rearrangement joins TRBV19 to TRBJ2-1; TRBD2 might be the D (5 bases). CDR1 and CDR2 from the germline V gene are LNHDA and SQIVND (reference sequence). The V and J ends lost 6 bases and 6 bases respectively, with 12 bases between them. This CDR3 contains 13 residues. CDR3 protein: CASRSLGTNEQFF. The DNA for the CDR3 is TGTGCCAGTAGGTCACTAGGTACCAATGAGCAGTTCTTC.